This T cell receptor (beta chain) was sequenced in a study of T cell changes during pregnancy in multiple sclerosis (dated by TCRdb to about 2019). Study-wide context: In women with multiple sclerosis, the researchers looked at how the T cell repertoire shifted as pregnancy progressed.

The library was prepared using the immunoSEQ multiplex PCR assay. Not all clones reach the TCRdb copy of this immuneACCESS table, which keeps in-frame sequences only. Checked studies attribute under half of the gap to unresolved V genes and leave the rest unexplained. Present in this sample are 55,000 to 85,000 clones, approximately 91% of which were seen just once. Under 0.3% of the sample lies in the top ten. The CDR3, cysteine through phenylalanine, is 18 amino acids long. The sequence is cut down to CDR3 DNA, 54 bases in frame from base 1. V is clipped by 7 bases and J by 2 bases, and the sequence between their germline boundaries is 23 bases long. CDR1 is given as SGHTA and CDR2 as FQGTGA, both from the germline V gene. As to this clone: What this receptor recognizes is not known. No much larger clone exists at a distance of one base, and base qualities are not known.

The sample in question was CD4+ T cells from peripheral blood mononuclear cells, obtained after pregnancy. The sequence was obtained from a female donor with multiple sclerosis, enrolled in a pregnancy study. This chain is built from TRBV7-3 and TRBJ2-2; the best D guess is TRBD2, with 6 bases matching. Read as DNA, the sequence is TGTGCCAGCAATTTGAGTCCAGCGGGCCGGCAAAACACCGGGGAGCTGTTTTTT. Its coded protein is CASNLSPAGRQNTGELFF. The full variable domain, completed from the reference TRBV7-3 and TRBJ2-2 proteins outside the CDR3, reads GAGVSQTPSNKVTEKGKYVELRCDPISGHTALYWYRQSLGQGPEFLIYFQGTGAADDSGLPNDRFFAVRPEGSVSTLKIQRTERGDSAVYLCASNLSPAGRQNTGELFFGEGSRLTVL.